This paragraph covers one T cell receptor beta chain sequence. Its antigen is not identified. The V gene lost 0 bases and the J gene lost 1 base, with 10 bases spanning the gap. Germline CDR1 is DFQATT and CDR2 is SNEGSKA (reference sequence). This CDR3 is 14 amino acids long. These data are taken from a study of T cells in Graves' hyperthyroidism and ophthalmopathy. Overall study findings and caveats: A model using 13 V-J features told ophthalmopathy apart from stable hyperthyroidism.

RNA transcripts provided the source from which TCR beta CDR3 regions were amplified. Initially, a first-round RT-PCR of the TCR CDR3 employed the HTBI primer set. TCRdb independently ran MiXCR on the multiplex PCR reads; one entry per CDR3 protein. This table holds approximately 640,000 distinct CDR3 sequences, 15% to 20% found once. Sequencing was done on a sample of blood. The sequence was obtained from a woman in her twenties or thirties with Graves' hyperthyroidism. The rearrangement links TRBV20-1 to TRBJ2-7; unclear D gene. CDR3: CSARDYTPSYEQYF. Written as DNA, the CDR3 is TGCAGTGCTAGAGACTACACCCCGTCCTACGAGCAGTACTTC.